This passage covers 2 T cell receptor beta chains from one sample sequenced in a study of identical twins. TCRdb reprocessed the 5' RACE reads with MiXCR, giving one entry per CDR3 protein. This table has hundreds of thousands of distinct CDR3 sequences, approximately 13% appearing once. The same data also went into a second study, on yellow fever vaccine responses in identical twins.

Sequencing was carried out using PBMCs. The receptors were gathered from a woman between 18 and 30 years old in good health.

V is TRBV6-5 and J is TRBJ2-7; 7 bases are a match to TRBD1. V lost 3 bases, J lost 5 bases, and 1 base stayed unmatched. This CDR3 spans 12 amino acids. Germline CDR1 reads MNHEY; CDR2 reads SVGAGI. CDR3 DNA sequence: TGTGCCAGCAGTTATAGGGGGCACGAGCAGTACTTC. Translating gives CASSYRGHEQYF.

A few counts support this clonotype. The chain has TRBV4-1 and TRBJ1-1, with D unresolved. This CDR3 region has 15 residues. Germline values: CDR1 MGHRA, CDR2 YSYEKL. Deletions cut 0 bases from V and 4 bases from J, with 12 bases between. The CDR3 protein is CASSQDSVVFTEAFF. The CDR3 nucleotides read TGCGCCAGCAGCCAAGATAGCGTTGTCTTCACTGAAGCTTTCTTT.